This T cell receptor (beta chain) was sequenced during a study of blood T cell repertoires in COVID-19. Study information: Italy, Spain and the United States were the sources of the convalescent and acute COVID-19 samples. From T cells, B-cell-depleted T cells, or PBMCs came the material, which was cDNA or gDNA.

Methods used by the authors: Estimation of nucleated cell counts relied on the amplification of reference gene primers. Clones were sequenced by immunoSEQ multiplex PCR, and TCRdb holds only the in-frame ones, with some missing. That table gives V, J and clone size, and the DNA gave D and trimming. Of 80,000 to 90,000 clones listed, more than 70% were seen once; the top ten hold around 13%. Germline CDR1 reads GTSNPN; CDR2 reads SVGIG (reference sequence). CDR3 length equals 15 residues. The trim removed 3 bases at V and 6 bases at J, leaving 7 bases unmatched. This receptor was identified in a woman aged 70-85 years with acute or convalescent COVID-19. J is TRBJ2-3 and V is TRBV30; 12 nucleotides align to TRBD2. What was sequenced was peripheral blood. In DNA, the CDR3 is TGTGCCTGGAGCGCCGGACTAGCGGGAACGGATACGCAGTATTTT. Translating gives CAWSAGLAGTDTQYF.